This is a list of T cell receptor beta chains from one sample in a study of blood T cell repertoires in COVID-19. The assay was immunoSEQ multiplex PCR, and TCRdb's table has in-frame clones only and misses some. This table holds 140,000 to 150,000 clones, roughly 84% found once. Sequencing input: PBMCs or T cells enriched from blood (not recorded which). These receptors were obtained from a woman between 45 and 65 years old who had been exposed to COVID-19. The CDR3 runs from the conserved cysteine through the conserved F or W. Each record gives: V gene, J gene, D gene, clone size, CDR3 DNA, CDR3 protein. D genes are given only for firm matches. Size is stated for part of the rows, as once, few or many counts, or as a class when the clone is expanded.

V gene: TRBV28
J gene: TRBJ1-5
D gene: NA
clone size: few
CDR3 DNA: TGTGCCAGCAGTTACGGTGGCAATCAGCCCCAGCATTTT
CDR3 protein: CASSYGGNQPQHF

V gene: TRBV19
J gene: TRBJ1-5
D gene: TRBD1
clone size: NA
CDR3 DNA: TGTGCCAGTACCCCGGGACAGGGTCGGAATCAGCCCCAGCATTTT
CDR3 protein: CASTPGQGRNQPQHF

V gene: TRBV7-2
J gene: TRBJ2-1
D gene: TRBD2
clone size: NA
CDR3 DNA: TGTGCCAGCAGCTTGCGGACTAGCGGATACAATGAGCAGTTCTTC
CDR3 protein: CASSLRTSGYNEQFF

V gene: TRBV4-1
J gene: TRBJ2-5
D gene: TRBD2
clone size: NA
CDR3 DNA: TGCGCCAGCAGCCAAATGACTAGCGGGAGCGGTGAGACCCAGTACTTC
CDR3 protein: CASSQMTSGSGETQYF

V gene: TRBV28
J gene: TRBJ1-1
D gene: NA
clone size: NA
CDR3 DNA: TGTGCCAGCAGGAACAGGGTGGCGGGCACTGAAGCTTTCTTT
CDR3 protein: CASRNRVAGTEAFF

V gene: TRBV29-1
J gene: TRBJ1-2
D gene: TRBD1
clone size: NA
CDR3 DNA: TGCAGCGTTTGGGAGACAGGGGGCGCGGGCTACACCTTC
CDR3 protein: CSVWETGGAGYTF

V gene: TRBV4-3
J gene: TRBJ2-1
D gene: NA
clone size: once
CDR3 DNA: TGCGCCAGCAGCCAAGAAATCTCGGGGAATGAGCAGTTCTTC
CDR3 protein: CASSQEISGNEQFF

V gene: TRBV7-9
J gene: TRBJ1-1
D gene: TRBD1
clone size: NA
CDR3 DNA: TGTGCCAGCAGCCTAGGGGACAGGGCGGAGACTGAAGCTTTCTTT
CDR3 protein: CASSLGDRAETEAFF

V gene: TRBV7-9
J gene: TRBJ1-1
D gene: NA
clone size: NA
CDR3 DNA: TGTGCCAGCAGCTCGTCAGGGAACACTGAAGCTTTCTTT
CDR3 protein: CASSSSGNTEAFF

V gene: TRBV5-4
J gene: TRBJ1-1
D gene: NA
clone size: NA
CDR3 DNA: TGTGCCAGCAGCTTGCCGGGGGGCCTGGGGACTGAAGCTTTCTTT
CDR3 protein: CASSLPGGLGTEAFF

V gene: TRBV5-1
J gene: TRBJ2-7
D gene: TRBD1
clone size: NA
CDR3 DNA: TGCGCCAGCAGCGGACAGGGGACCTACGAGCAGTACTTC
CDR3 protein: CASSGQGTYEQYF

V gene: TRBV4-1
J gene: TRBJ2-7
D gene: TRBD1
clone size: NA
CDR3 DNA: TGCGCCAGCAGCGAACGGACAGGGGCCTACGAGCAGTACTTC
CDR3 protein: CASSERTGAYEQYF

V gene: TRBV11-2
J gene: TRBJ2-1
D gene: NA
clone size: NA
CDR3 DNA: TGTGCCAGCAGCCTCGGGAGAGGGAATGAGCAGTTCTTC
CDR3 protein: CASSLGRGNEQFF

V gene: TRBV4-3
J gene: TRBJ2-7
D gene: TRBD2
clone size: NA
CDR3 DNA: TGCGCCAGCAGCCAAGACCTAGCGGGGTATCGGTACGAGCAGTACTTC
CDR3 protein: CASSQDLAGYRYEQYF

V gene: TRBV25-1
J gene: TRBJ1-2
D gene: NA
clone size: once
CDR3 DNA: TGTGCCAGCAGTGAATCGGTTGGCTACACCTTC
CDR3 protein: CASSESVGYTF

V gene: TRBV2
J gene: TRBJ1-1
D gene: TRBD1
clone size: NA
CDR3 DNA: TGTGCCAGCAGTTACAGGGGATCTGAAGCTTTCTTT
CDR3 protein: CASSYRGSEAFF

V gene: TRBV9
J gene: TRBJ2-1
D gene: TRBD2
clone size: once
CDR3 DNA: TGTGCCAGCAGCGGCCAAGCGGGGGCCCAGGATGAGCAGTTCTTC
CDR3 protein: CASSGQAGAQDEQFF

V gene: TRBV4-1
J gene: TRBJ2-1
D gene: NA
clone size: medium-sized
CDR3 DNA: TGCGCCAGCAGCCAAGATTCCGGTAGCCGACCCTATGAGCAGTTCTTC
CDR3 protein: CASSQDSGSRPYEQFF

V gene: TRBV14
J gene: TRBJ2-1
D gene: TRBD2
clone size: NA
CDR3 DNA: TGTGCCAGCAGCCAAGGGACTAGCAGGTACAATGAGCAGTTCTTC
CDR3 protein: CASSQGTSRYNEQFF

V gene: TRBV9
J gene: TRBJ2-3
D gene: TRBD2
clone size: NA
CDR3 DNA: TGTGCCAGCAGCGTAGGGACTAGTCCCCATACGCAGTATTTT
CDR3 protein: CASSVGTSPHTQYF

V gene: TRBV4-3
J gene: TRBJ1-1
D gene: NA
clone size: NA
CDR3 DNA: TGCGCCAGCAGCCCAGCGGGAAGCATGAACACTGAAGCTTTCTTT
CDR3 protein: CASSPAGSMNTEAFF

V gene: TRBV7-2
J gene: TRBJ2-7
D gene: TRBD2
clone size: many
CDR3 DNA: TGTGCCAGCAGCTTCTTTAGCGGGGACTCCTACGAGCAGTACTTC
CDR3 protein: CASSFFSGDSYEQYF

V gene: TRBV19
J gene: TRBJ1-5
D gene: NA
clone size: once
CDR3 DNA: TGTGCCAGTAATGATGCTAGGAATCAGCCCCAGCATTTT
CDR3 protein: CASNDARNQPQHF

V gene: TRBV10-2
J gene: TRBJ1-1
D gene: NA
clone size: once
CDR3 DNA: TGCGCCAGCAGTGTGCAGTACACTGAAGCTTTCTTT
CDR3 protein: CASSVQYTEAFF

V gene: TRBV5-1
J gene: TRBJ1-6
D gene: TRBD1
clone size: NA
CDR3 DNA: TGCGCCAGCAGCTTCGGGACAGGGATCGATTCACCCCTCCACTTT
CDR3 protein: CASSFGTGIDSPLHF

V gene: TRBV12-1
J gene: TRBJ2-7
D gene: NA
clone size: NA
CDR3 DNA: TGTGCCAGCAGCTTTCATCCTCCGGGACGGGGGGGTGAAAGCTCCTACGAGCAGTACTTC
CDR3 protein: CASSFHPPGRGGESSYEQYF

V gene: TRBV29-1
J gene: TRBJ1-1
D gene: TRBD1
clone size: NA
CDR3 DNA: TGCAGCGTTTCAGGGGGCGCGGACACTGAAGCTTTCTTT
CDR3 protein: CSVSGGADTEAFF

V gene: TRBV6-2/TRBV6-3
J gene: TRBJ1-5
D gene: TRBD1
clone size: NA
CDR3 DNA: TGTGCCAGCAGTAAAACAGGGGCGACTCAGCCCCAGCATTTT
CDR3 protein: CASSKTGATQPQHF

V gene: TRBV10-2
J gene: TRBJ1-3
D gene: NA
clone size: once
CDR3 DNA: TGCGCCAGCAGTGAGTCGATAAGACAGTCCGGAAACACCATATATTTT
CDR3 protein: CASSESIRQSGNTIYF

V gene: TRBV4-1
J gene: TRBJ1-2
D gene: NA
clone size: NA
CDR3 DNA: TGCGCCAGCAGCCAAGGAGACACAGACTATGGCTACACCTTC
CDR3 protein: CASSQGDTDYGYTF

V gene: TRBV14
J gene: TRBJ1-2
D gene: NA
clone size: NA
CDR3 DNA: TGTGCCAGCAGCCAAGGCCAGGCTTATGGCTACACCTTC
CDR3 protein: CASSQGQAYGYTF

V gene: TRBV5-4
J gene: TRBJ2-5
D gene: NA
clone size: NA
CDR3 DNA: TGTGCCAGCAGCTCCAGACTAGACGGGTCAGAGACCCAGTACTTC
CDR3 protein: CASSSRLDGSETQYF

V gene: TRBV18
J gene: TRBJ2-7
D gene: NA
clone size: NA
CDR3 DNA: TGTGCCAGCTCACCACCGCAGGGTGGCGAGCAGTACTTC
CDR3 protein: CASSPPQGGEQYF

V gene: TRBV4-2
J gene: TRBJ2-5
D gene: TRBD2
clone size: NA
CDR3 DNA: TGTGCCAGCAGCCAAGATGGACTAGCGGGGTCAGAGACCCAGTACTTC
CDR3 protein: CASSQDGLAGSETQYF

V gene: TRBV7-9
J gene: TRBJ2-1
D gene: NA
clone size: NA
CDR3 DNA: TGTGCCAGCAGCAATTTTTTAGGACTCCGGGCACTCAATGAGCAGTTCTTC
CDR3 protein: CASSNFLGLRALNEQFF

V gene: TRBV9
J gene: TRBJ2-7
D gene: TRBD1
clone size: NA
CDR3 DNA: TGTGCCAGCAGCGTAGCTGGAATAGGGACAGGGGAAGTCGAGCAGTACTTC
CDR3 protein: CASSVAGIGTGEVEQYF

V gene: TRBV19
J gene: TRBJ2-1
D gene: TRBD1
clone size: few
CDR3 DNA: TGTGCCAGCCATACGGGACAGAGCAATGAGCAGTTCTTC
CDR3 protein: CASHTGQSNEQFF

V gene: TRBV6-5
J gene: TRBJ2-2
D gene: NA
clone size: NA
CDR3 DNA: TGTGCCAGCAGTTACTCTGGGGGCGTCACCGGGGAGCTGTTTTTT
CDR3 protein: CASSYSGGVTGELFF

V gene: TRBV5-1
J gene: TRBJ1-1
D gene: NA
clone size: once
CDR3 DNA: TGCGCCAGCAGCGCACAGAAGAACACTGAAGCTTTCTTT
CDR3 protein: CASSAQKNTEAFF

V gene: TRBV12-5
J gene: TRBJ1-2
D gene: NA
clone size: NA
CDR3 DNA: TGTGCTAGTGCCTTTCGACAGGTCAACCCAGACCACTATGGCTACACCTTC
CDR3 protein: CASAFRQVNPDHYGYTF

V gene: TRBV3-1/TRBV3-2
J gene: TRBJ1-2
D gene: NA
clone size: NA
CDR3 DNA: TGTGCCAGCAGCCAAGCGGCGGGGCGGGGTTATGGCTACACCTTC
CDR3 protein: CASSQAAGRGYGYTF

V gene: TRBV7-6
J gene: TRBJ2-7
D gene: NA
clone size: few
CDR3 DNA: TGTGCCAGCAGCCCCTTCGCAGGCTCCTACGAGCAGTACTTC
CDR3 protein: CASSPFAGSYEQYF

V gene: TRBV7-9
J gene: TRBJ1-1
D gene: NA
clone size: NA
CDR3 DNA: TGTGCCGTAGACAGTTTTGGGGCTTTCTTT
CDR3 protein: CAVDSFGAFF

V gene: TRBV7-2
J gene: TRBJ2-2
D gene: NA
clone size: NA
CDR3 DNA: TGTGCCAGCAGCTTGAGTGGGAGATACGCGAACACCGGGGAGCTGTTTTTT
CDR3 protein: CASSLSGRYANTGELFF

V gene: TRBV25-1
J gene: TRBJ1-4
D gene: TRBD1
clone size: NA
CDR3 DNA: TGTGCCAGCAGTGAATATGCCCCAGGGGGCCGGGAAAAACTGTTTTTT
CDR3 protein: CASSEYAPGGREKLFF

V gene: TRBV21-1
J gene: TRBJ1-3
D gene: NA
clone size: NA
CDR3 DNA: TGTGCCAGCAGCATACCGGGACTGACCTCTGGAAACACCATATATTTT
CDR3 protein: CASSIPGLTSGNTIYF